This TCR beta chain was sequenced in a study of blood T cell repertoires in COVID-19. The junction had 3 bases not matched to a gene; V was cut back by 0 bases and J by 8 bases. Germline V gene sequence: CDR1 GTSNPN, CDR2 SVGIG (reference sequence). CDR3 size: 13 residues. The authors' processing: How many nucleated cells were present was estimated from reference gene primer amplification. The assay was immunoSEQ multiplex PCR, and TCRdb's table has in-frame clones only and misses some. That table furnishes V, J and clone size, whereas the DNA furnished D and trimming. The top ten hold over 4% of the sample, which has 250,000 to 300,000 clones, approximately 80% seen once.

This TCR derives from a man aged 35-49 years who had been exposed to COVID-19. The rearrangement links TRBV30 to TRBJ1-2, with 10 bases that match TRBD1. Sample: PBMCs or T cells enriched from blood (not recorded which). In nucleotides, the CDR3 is TGTGCCTGGAGTGTGACAGGGGGCAGAGGCTACACCTTC. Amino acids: CAWSVTGGRGYTF.